These T cell receptor beta chains were read from a single sample in a study of shared clonotypes between healthy human individuals. The table came from immunoSEQ multiplex PCR; TCRdb's copy has only in-frame clones and leaves some out. The repertoire holds 2.5 million or so clones, with around 94% as singletons. Sequencing was performed on naive CD4+ T cells sorted from blood. These receptors were taken from a man aged 18 to 35 in good health. The conserved cysteine and the conserved F or W are not part of the CDR3 here. Each record gives: V gene, J gene, CDR3 protein.

TRBV6-5	TRBJ1-2	ASSFAGTGRYGYT
TRBV15	TRBJ2-7	ATSRDASRGTYEQY
TRBV10-2	TRBJ2-3	ASSDSGRDTQY
TRBV6-1	TRBJ2-1	ASSERVVGGPSSYNEQF
TRBV7-2	TRBJ1-1	ASTLTGIGTEAF
TRBV7-6	TRBJ2-1	ASSLGERSYNEQF
TRBV9	TRBJ2-3	ASSVTSLGQRKGTDTQY
TRBV5-4	TRBJ2-1	ASSYSGRAYNEQF
TRBV28	TRBJ2-5	ASSFLGTGVQETQY
TRBV19	TRBJ1-5	ASSMGPSGTGGWPQH
TRBV19	TRBJ2-7	ASSSVSGGEQY
TRBV7-8	TRBJ2-1	ASSFDRVYYNEQF
TRBV7-6	TRBJ1-5	ASSLRGGLSNQPQH
TRBV4-3	TRBJ2-1	ASSQDLVNEQF
TRBV5-4	TRBJ2-3	ASSLTTSTDTQY
TRBV15	TRBJ2-7	ATSSYGGDEQY
TRBV2	TRBJ1-4	ASSEWAALINEKLF
TRBV11-2	TRBJ2-1	ASHVEYNEQF
TRBV19	TRBJ2-1	ASSTGRAIEQF
TRBV5-6	TRBJ2-3	ASSLETSGRLRVTDTQY
TRBV14	TRBJ2-6	ASSRGRTSGANVLT
TRBV25-1	TRBJ1-1	ASSSLGGETTEAF
TRBV19	TRBJ2-7	ASSPTLAVSSYEQY
TRBV5-5	TRBJ2-2	ASSWGQLTGELF
TRBV11-2	TRBJ2-5	ASSPSVAGGLGTQY
TRBV6-1	TRBJ1-5	ASSDGDRGPIYSNQPQH
TRBV5-5	TRBJ2-6	ASSFSDSGANVLT
TRBV6-1	TRBJ2-1	ASSDRGVIGNEQF
TRBV15	TRBJ2-6	ATSRGQSSGANVLT